Listed below are T cell receptor beta chains from one sample, sequenced in a study of naive and memory T cell subsets. From the UMI-ligation and nested PCR reads, TCRdb called clonotypes with MiXCR, one entry per CDR3 protein. The sample shows 130,000 or so distinct CDR3 sequences, 36% of them seen only once. Sequenced sample: central memory CD4+ T cells from blood. The receptors stem from a human donor in good health. The conserved cysteine and the conserved F or W are not part of the CDR3 here.

v_call,j_call,cdr3_aa
TRBV13,TRBJ2-7,ASSITSGTGGGEQY
TRBV6-6,TRBJ1-3,ASRRDVSGNTIY
TRBV6-2/TRBV6-3,TRBJ2-7,ASSKRTSGSQEQY
TRBV29-1,TRBJ2-5,SVRRGGGGETQY
TRBV24-1,TRBJ2-1,ATSDIWTSGSSYNEQF
TRBV5-1,TRBJ1-1,ASSWDGGAEAF
TRBV6-5,TRBJ2-1,ASRFTSSYNEQF
TRBV29-1,TRBJ2-1,SIAVSGLAGNEQF
TRBV29-1,TRBJ1-1,SAGTGNTEAF
TRBV7-9,TRBJ2-1,ASIPQGGNEQF
TRBV29-1,TRBJ2-5,SVEVGQETQY
TRBV10-3,TRBJ2-3,AISEKPPLSGDTQY
TRBV24-1,TRBJ2-1,ATSDKGAGVSYNEQF
TRBV27,TRBJ2-1,ASRQTVHSYNEQF
TRBV6-2/TRBV6-3,TRBJ1-5,ASSRGSLNQPQH
TRBV25-1,TRBJ2-7,ASKTSGQGLYEQY
TRBV6-5,TRBJ1-2,ASVRDRVQANYGYT
TRBV10-3,TRBJ2-7,AISESTRTGTTSIGLYEQY
TRBV20-1,TRBJ2-3,SATSAGSTDTQY
TRBV11-2,TRBJ2-4,ASSSTGVVSKNIQY
TRBV27,TRBJ1-5,ASGRDRNQPQH
TRBV15,TRBJ2-1,ATSRVLKNEQF
TRBV20-1,TRBJ1-2,SARGVQGQSYGYT
TRBV19,TRBJ1-2,ASSKDISDYGYT
TRBV9,TRBJ1-6,ASSVRSGDSYNSPLH
TRBV18,TRBJ1-4,ASSPGATNEKLF
TRBV29-1,TRBJ1-3,SVRPGQESGNTIY
TRBV6-4,TRBJ1-1,ASSDSNRGTEAF
TRBV20-1,TRBJ2-4,SARDYFGGGGKNIQY
TRBV3-1,TRBJ1-2,ASSHSYGYT
TRBV12-3/TRBV12-4,TRBJ1-2,ASSLTGRGYT
TRBV28,TRBJ2-1,ASSKAPTEF
TRBV18,TRBJ2-1,ASSRGPSGNEQF
TRBV15,TRBJ1-4,ATSRDTEWYEKLF
TRBV6-2/TRBV6-3,TRBJ1-6,ASSYRTGQSPLH
TRBV12-3/TRBV12-4,TRBJ1-5,ASRLAGSNQPQH
TRBV6-2/TRBV6-3,TRBJ1-5,ASSYTGTSPQH
TRBV2,TRBJ2-1,ASRDPGYNEQF
TRBV12-3/TRBV12-4,TRBJ2-7,ASSLGQGTSSY
TRBV11-2,TRBJ2-1,ASSLELRLYNEQF
TRBV21-1,TRBJ2-4,ASSTGHRGAKNIQY
TRBV12-3/TRBV12-4,TRBJ1-2,ASSRQGAIGYGYT
TRBV29-1,TRBJ2-3,SAPLGREDTDTQY
TRBV20-1,TRBJ1-1,SARAGVNTEAF
TRBV29-1,TRBJ1-2,SVIQGGGYT
TRBV6-5,TRBJ2-1,ASTRPGLAGTEQF
TRBV30,TRBJ2-3,AWSLSGRVRDTQY
TRBV7-2,TRBJ2-7,ASSTLAGGDYEQY
TRBV6-6,TRBJ2-1,ASSSLPGLAGAEQF
TRBV20-1,TRBJ2-5,SARVPYSGRRGETQY
TRBV28,TRBJ2-7,ASSPPPTGGGYEQY
TRBV28,TRBJ1-5,ASSLLSKNQPQH
TRBV14,TRBJ2-7,ASSPTGPVYEQY
TRBV20-1,TRBJ2-4,SARDVTRVDKNIQY
TRBV14,TRBJ2-7,ASRPSGPSYEQY
TRBV28,TRBJ2-7,ASRPAGGGAYEQY